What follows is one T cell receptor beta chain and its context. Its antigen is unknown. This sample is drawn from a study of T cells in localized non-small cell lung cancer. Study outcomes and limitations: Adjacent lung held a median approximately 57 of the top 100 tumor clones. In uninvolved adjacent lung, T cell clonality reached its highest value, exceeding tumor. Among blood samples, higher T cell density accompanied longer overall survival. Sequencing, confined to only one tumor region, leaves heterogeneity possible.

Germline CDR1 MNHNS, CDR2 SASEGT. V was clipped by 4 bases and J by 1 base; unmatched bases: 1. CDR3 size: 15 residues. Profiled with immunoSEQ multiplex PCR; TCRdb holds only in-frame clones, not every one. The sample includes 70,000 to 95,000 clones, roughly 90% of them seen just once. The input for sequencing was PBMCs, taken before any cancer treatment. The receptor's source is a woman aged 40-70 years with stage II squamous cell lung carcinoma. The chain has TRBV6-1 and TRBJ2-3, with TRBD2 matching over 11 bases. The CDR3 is CASSVGLAGTDTQYF. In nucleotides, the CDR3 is TGTGCCAGCAGTGTGGGACTAGCGGGCACAGATACGCAGTATTTT.